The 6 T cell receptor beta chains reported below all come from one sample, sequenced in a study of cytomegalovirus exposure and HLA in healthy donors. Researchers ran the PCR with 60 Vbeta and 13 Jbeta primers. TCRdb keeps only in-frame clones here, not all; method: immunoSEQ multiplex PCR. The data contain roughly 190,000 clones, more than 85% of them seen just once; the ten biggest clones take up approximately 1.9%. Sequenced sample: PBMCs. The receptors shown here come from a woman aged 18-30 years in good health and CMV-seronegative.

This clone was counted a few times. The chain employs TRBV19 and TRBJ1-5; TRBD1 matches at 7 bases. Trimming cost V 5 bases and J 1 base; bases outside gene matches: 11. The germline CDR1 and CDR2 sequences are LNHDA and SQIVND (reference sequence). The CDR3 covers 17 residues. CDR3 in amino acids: CASSQGQPGGSNQPQHF. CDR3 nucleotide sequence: TGTGCCAGTAGTCAGGGACAGCCTGGGGGGAGCAATCAGCCCCAGCATTTT.

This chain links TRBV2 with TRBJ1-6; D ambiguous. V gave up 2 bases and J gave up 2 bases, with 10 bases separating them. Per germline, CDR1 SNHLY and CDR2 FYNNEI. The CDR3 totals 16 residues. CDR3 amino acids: CASSETTLAYNSPLHF. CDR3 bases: TGTGCCAGCAGTGAAACTACACTGGCCTATAATTCACCCCTCCACTTT.

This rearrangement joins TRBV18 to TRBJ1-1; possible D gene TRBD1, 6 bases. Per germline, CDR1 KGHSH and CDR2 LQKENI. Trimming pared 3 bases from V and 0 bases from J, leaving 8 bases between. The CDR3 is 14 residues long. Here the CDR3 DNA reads TGTGCCAGCTCACCGGACAGAATGAACACTGAAGCTTTCTTT. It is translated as CASSPDRMNTEAFF.

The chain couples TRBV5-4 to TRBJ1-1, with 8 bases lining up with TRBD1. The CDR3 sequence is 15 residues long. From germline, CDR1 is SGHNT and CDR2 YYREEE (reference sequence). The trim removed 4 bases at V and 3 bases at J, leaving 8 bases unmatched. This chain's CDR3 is CASSPLQGGDTEAFF. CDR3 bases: TGTGCCAGCAGCCCTTTACAGGGGGGGGACACTGAAGCTTTCTTT.

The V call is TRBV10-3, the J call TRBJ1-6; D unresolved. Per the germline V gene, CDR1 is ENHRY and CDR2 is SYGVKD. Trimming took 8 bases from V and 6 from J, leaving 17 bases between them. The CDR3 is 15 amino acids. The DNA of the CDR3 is TGTGCCATCGGGCGGGGAGTCGTATCTAATTCACCCCTCCACTTT. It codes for CAIGRGVVSNSPLHF.

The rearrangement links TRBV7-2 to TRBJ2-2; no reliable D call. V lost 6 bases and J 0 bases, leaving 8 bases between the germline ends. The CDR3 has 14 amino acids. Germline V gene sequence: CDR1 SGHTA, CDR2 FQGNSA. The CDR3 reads CASRTTTNTGELFF. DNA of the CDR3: TGTGCCAGCAGAACAACTACGAACACCGGGGAGCTGTTTTTT.